This TCR beta chain was documented in a study of T cells in Graves' hyperthyroidism and ophthalmopathy. The sample, blood from the first hyperthyroidism diagnosis, precedes any ophthalmopathy symptoms. Regions amplified from RNA transcripts were the TCR beta CDR3 regions. A first-round RT-PCR of the TCR CDR3 used the HTBI primer set. MiXCR was run by TCRdb on the multiplex PCR reads, yielding one entry per CDR3 protein. The data show about 270,000 distinct CDR3 sequences, around a quarter seen once. This clonotype has a count of ten or more. Its antigen is unidentified. The ends lost 7 bases at V and 6 bases at J; junction bases unmatched: 14. This CDR3 has 16 residues. In germline, CDR1 is LNHDA, CDR2 SQIVND (reference sequence). Points from the study as a whole: The blood repertoire included most of the expanded thyroid clonotypes above 0.001. Through a model of 13 V-J features, ophthalmopathy was separated from stable hyperthyroidism.

The sequenced material came from blood. The chain couples TRBV19 to TRBJ1-5; TRBD1 agrees at 8 bases. This clonotype was obtained from a man in his forties with Graves' hyperthyroidism that later progressed to Graves' ophthalmopathy. The CDR3 reads CASISRTGGHAQPQHF. The CDR3 coding sequence is TGTGCCAGTATTTCGAGAACAGGGGGACATGCTCAGCCCCAGCATTTT. The whole variable domain, remainder taken from reference TRBV19 and TRBJ1-5, is DGGITQSPKYLFRKEGQNVTLSCEQNLNHDAMYWYRQDPGQGLRLIYYSQIVNDFQKGDIAEGYSVSREKKESFPLTVTSAQKNPTAFYLCASISRTGGHAQPQHFGDGTRLSIL.